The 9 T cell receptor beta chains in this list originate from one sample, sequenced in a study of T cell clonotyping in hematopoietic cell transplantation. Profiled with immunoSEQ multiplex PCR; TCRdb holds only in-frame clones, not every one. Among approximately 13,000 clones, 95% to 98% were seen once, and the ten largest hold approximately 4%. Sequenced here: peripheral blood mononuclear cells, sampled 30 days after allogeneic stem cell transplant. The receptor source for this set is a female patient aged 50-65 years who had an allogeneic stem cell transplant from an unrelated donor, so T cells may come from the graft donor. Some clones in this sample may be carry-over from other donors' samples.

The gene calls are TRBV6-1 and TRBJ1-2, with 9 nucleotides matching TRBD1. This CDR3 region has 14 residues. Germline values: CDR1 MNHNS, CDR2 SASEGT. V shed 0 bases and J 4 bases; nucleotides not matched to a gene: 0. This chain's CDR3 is CASSEATGGYGYTF. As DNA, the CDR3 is TGTGCCAGCAGTGAAGCGACAGGGGGCTATGGCTACACCTTC.

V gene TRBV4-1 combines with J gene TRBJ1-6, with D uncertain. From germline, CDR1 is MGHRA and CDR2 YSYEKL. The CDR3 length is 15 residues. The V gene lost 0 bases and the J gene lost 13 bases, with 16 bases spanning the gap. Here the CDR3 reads CASSQESLRVSPLHF. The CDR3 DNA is TGCGCCAGCAGCCAAGAAAGTTTGCGGGTCTCGCCCCTCCACTTT.

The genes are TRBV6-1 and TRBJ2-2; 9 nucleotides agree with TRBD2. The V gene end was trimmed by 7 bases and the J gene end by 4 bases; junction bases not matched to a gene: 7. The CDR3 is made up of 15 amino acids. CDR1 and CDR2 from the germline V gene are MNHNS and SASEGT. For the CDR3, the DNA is TGTGCCAGCAACCTTAGCGGGGGAGGCACCGGGGAGCTGTTTTTT. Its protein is CASNLSGGGTGELFF.

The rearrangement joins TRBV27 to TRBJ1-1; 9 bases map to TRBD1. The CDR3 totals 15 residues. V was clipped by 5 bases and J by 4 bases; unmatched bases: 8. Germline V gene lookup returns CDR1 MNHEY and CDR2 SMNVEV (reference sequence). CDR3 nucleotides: TGTGCCAGCAGTCCCGTCGGGACAGGGTCCACTGAAGCTTTCTTT. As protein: CASSPVGTGSTEAFF.

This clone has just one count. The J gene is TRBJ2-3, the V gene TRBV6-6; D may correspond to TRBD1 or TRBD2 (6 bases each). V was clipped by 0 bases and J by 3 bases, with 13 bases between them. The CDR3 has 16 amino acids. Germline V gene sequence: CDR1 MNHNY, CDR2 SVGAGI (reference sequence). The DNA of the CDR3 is TGTGCCAGCAGTTACTCGGGGGGCCGGGGTACAGATACGCAGTATTTT. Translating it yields CASSYSGGRGTDTQYF.

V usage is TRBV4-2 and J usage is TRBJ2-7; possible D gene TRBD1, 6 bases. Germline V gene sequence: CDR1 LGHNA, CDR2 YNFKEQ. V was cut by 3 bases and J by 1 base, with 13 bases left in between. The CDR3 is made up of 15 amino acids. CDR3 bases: TGTGCCAGCAGCCATTGGACAGACTCTTCCTACGAGCAGTACTTC. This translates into CASSHWTDSSYEQYF.

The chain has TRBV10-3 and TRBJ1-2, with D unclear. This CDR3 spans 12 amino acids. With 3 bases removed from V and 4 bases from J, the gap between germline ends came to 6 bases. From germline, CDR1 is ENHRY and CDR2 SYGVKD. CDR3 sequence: CAISERTYGYTF. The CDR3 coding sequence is TGTGCCATCAGTGAACGAACCTATGGCTACACCTTC.

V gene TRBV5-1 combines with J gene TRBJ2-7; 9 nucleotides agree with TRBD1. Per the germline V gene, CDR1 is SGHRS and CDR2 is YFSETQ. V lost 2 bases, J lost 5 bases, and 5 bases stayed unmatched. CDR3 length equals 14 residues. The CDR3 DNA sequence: TGCGCCAGCAGCTTAAGACAGGGGGGGAACGAGCAGTACTTC. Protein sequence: CASSLRQGGNEQYF.

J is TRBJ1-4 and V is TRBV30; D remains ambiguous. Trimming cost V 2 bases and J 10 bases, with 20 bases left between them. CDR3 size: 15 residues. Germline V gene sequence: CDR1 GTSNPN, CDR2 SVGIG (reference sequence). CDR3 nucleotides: TGTGCCTGGAGTTCCCCGGAGGAGGGAGCCCGAAAACTGTTTTTT. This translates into CAWSSPEEGARKLFF.